This T cell receptor beta chain was identified during a study of human T cells and chemical hapten exposure. Study in general: Small pooled library volume differences chiefly drove per-sample TCR yield variation.

V gave up 2 bases and J gave up 2 bases, with 10 bases separating them. The CDR3 is made up of 14 amino acids. Germline lookup yields CDR1 SGHTA and CDR2 FQGNSA. Sample time point: pre-sensitization, week 0. Treatment reported: therapeutic diphenylcyclopropenone sensitization with weekly scalp DPC. Prior to application of each patch test, blood was drawn. Worth noting for this clonotype: The antigen is unknown.

As the library was built, unique molecular identifiers were attached to individual cDNA molecules. TCRdb redid the calling of the RACE reads with MiXCR, one entry per CDR3 protein. The sample yields 300,000 to 450,000 distinct CDR3 sequences, 5.1% seen once. Study-wide results and caveats: After DPC sensitization, TCRs above 1 in 1000 frequency showed no change.

This sample comprised whole blood, obtained in connection with sensitization to the hapten diphenylcyclopropenone (DPC). V is TRBV7-2 and J is TRBJ2-7; D gene uncertain. The source is a woman between 45 and 65 years old with alopecia areata. Some clones in this sample may be carry-over from other donors' samples. The CDR3 DNA reads TGTGCCAGCAGCTTATGGCAGTCTCCCTACGAGCAGTACTTC. Its protein is CASSLWQSPYEQYF.